What follows are 23 T cell receptor beta chains derived from one specimen sequenced in a study of radiotherapy plus CTLA-4 blockade in lung cancer. Sequencing was performed with immunoSEQ multiplex PCR; in TCRdb, only in-frame clones are kept and a portion is missing. This sample yields 45,000 or so clones, of which approximately 76% are seen a single time; 8.5% to 14% belongs to the top ten. This material consisted of peripheral blood, taken from a patient treated with radiotherapy plus ipilimumab. Receptors originate from a human donor with non-small cell lung cancer who had stable disease on radiotherapy plus ipilimumab.

The J gene is TRBJ2-1, the V gene TRBV11-2; D is undetermined. This CDR3 is 15 amino acids long. The V end lost 3 bases, the J end lost 1 base, and 10 bases lay between the germline ends. The germline gives CDR1 SGHAT, CDR2 FQNNGV. DNA of the CDR3: TGTGCCAGCAGCTTGGGTGCGACGTCCTACAATGAGCAGTTCTTC. Amino acid sequence: CASSLGATSYNEQFF. Full variable domain (outside the CDR3, taken from reference TRBV11-2 and TRBJ2-1): EAGVAQSPRYKIIEKRQSVAFWCNPISGHATLYWYQQILGQGPKLLIQFQNNGVVDDSQLPKDRFSAERLKGVDSTLKIQPAKLEDSAVYLCASSLGATSYNEQFFGPGTRLTVL.

This clone was seen more than once but under ten times. J is TRBJ1-4 and V is TRBV7-2; D may be TRBD1 (5 bases). The ends were cut back, 2 bases at V and 4 bases at J, with 8 bases in the middle. The germline CDR1 and CDR2 sequences are SGHTA and FQGNSA. The CDR3 totals 14 residues. This CDR3 is CASSLRRVNEKLFF. The CDR3 region has the DNA TGTGCCAGCAGCTTACGCAGGGTTAATGAAAAACTGTTTTTT.

The rearrangement uses TRBV29-1 and TRBJ2-7, with 8 bases aligning to TRBD2. This CDR3 has 14 amino acids. With 5 bases clipped from V and 3 bases from J, the junction kept 9 bases outside the gene matches. Germline CDR1 and CDR2: SQVTM and ANQGSEA. CDR3 DNA: TGCAGCGTTCAACCGGGCGGGAGGCGCTACGAGCAGTACTTC. It codes for CSVQPGGRRYEQYF.

The V and J genes are TRBV5-1 and TRBJ1-1, with 8 positions matching TRBD1. Losses at the gene ends were 3 bases for V and 0 bases for J; bases not matched to a gene: 4. The CDR3 is 15 residues long. CDR1 is SGHRS and CDR2 is YFSETQ in the germline V gene. DNA for the CDR3: TGCGCCAGCAGCTCGGGACAGGTCCTGAACACTGAAGCTTTCTTT. This encodes CASSSGQVLNTEAFF.

V and J are TRBV2 and TRBJ2-5; D might be TRBD2 (5 bases). Per the germline V gene, CDR1 is SNHLY and CDR2 is FYNNEI. This CDR3 region has 15 residues. V was trimmed by 0 bases and J by 2 bases, leaving 10 bases between them. Here the CDR3 DNA reads TGTGCCAGCAGTGAAGCGTCTAGGAGGCAAGAGACCCAGTACTTC. It codes for CASSEASRRQETQYF.

The rearrangement uses TRBV6-5 and TRBJ1-2, with D maybe TRBD1 (5 bases). The CDR3 contains 15 residues. Germline CDR1 MNHEY, CDR2 SVGAGI. V lost 2 bases to trimming and J lost 8 bases, with 18 bases between them. CDR3 in amino acids: CASSYMGSQGGGYTF. The CDR3 region has the DNA TGTGCCAGCAGTTACATGGGGAGTCAGGGTGGCGGCTACACCTTC.

This CDR3 is CASSYSTATTNEKLFF. The CDR3 DNA is TGTGCCAGCAGTTACTCGACCGCTACAACTAATGAAAAACTGTTTTTT. This chain joins TRBV6-5 and TRBJ1-4; D is undetermined. Trimming cost V 0 bases and J 0 bases, with 8 bases left between them. CDR1 is MNHEY and CDR2 is SVGAGI in the germline V gene. The CDR3 runs to 16 residues.

This clone was detected only a few times. This sample also contains other DNA sequences that code for the same CDR3. This chain connects TRBV6-5 to TRBJ1-2; D possibly corresponds to TRBD1 (6 bases). Germline V gene lookup returns CDR1 MNHEY and CDR2 SVGAGI. V lost 0 bases and J 5 bases, leaving 16 bases between the germline ends. CDR3 length: 16 residues. The CDR3 coding sequence is TGTGCCAGCAGTTACTCGGGCGGGGGCGGTGGGTATGGCTACACCTTC. Its protein product is CASSYSGGGGGYGYTF.

V is TRBV4-3 and J is TRBJ2-1; weak D call: TRBD2 (5 bases). The CDR3 contains 17 residues. The germline CDR1 and CDR2 sequences are LGHNA and YSLEER. V was pared by 0 bases and J by 1 base, with 13 bases between. The CDR3 loop reads CASSQDLRATSYNEQFF. The CDR3 region has the DNA TGCGCCAGCAGCCAAGATCTGCGGGCTACTTCCTACAATGAGCAGTTCTTC.

The chain combines TRBV5-4 with TRBJ1-2; D unclear. V gave up 0 bases and J gave up 3 bases, with 12 bases separating them. Per germline, CDR1 SGHNT and CDR2 YYREEE (reference sequence). This CDR3 comprises 15 residues. CDR3 region: CASSLDYPVDYGYTF. The CDR3 bases are TGTGCCAGCAGCTTGGACTACCCAGTAGACTATGGCTACACCTTC.

This clone was seen a few times. V and J are TRBV5-1 and TRBJ2-2; 7 positions match TRBD2. The germline V gene encodes CDR1 SGHRS and CDR2 YFSETQ. The ends lost 3 bases at V and 0 bases at J; junction bases unmatched: 8. CDR3 length: 17 residues. The CDR3 is CASSSGWRGTNTGELFF. The DNA of the CDR3 is TGCGCCAGCAGCTCGGGGTGGCGGGGGACGAACACCGGGGAGCTGTTTTTT.

The chain links TRBV10-3 to TRBJ1-2; perhaps TRBD1 as D (6 bases). V was shortened by 4 bases and J by 3 bases, with 12 bases between the two germline ends. The CDR3 covers 14 residues. The germline gives CDR1 ENHRY, CDR2 SYGVKD. CDR3 sequence reads: CAISVGGADYGYTF. Here the CDR3 DNA reads TGTGCCATCAGTGTGGGGGGCGCCGACTATGGCTACACCTTC.

J is TRBJ1-6 and V is TRBV27, with D possibly TRBD1 on 6 matching bases. This CDR3 is 16 amino acids long. Trimming took 4 bases from V and 8 from J, leaving 18 bases between them. Germline V CDR1 and CDR2: MNHEY, SMNVEV (reference sequence). The CDR3 spells CASSYSYGAGDSPLHF. The CDR3 coding sequence is TGTGCCAGCAGTTACTCCTATGGGGCAGGGGATTCACCCCTCCACTTT.

This rearrangement joins TRBV7-2 to TRBJ1-1, with D tentatively TRBD1 (5 bases). The CDR3 is 13 amino acids. Between the trimmed V and J ends, which lost 5 bases and 10 bases, there was a span of 17 bases. Germline-derived CDR1 and CDR2 are SGHTA and FQGNSA. CDR3 sequence reads: CASSTAGPPGAFF. CDR3 nucleotides: TGTGCCAGCAGCACCGCGGGGCCGCCGGGAGCTTTCTTT.

V is TRBV9 and J is TRBJ1-2, with 10 bases identical to TRBD1. This CDR3 is 16 amino acids long. V dropped 4 bases and J dropped 0; count of bases not matched to a gene: 6. CDR1 SGDLS and CDR2 YYNGEE come from the germline V gene. The CDR3 DNA follows: TGTGCCAGCAGCCCCGGGACAGGGGATCCTAACTATGGCTACACCTTC. It translates to CASSPGTGDPNYGYTF.

The rearrangement links TRBV6-5 to TRBJ1-5; a possible D gene is TRBD1 (6 bases). CDR1 is MNHEY, CDR2 SVGAGI, per germline. CDR3 length equals 13 residues. With 5 bases removed from V and 3 bases from J, the gap between germline ends came to 8 bases. CDR3 in amino acids: CASSPGHNQPQHF. CDR3 nucleotides: TGTGCCAGCAGTCCGGGACACAATCAGCCCCAGCATTTT.

This clone occurred a few times. The chain employs TRBV6-5 and TRBJ1-1, with D possibly being TRBD1 (5 bases). This CDR3 is built from 12 residues. Per the germline V gene, CDR1 is MNHEY and CDR2 is SVGAGI. V lost 2 bases and J lost 7, with 8 bases in between. CDR3 sequence (DNA): TGTGCCAGCAGTTACCTGGGGCTTGAAGCTTTCTTT. This codes for CASSYLGLEAFF.

Turning to this clone: This specimen includes other DNA sequences encoding the same CDR3. The CDR3 nucleotides read TGTGCCAGCAGCTTAGGACGGGGGGATCAGCCCCAGCATTTT. Translating gives CASSLGRGDQPQHF. The V call is TRBV13, the J call TRBJ1-5; a possible D gene is TRBD1 (5 bases). The CDR3 is made up of 14 amino acids. Per germline, CDR1 PRHDT and CDR2 FYEKMQ (reference sequence). The germline V and J ends were trimmed by 0 bases and 5 bases, with 8 bases remaining between them.

This clone was counted between two and nine times. The CDR3 coding sequence is TGTGCCATCAGTGTGGGAGGGGGGCCCCTTAGTGAGCAGTACGTC. Amino acids: CAISVGGGPLSEQYV. The rearrangement links TRBV10-3 to TRBJ2-7, with TRBD2 as a possible D gene (7 bases). Germline V CDR1 and CDR2: ENHRY, SYGVKD. V lost 4 bases and J lost 7, with 20 bases in between. The CDR3 covers 15 residues.

This clone was counted between two and nine times. The chain joins TRBV4-3 to TRBJ1-3; 7 nucleotides line up with TRBD1. The V segment lost 0 bases and the J segment 8 bases; nucleotides outside the gene matches: 1. Germline V gene lookup returns CDR1 LGHNA and CDR2 YSLEER. The CDR3 totals 13 residues. CDR3 nucleotide sequence: TGCGCCAGCAGCCAAGAAGGGGGCCACACCATATATTTT. Protein product: CASSQEGGHTIYF.

This clone has only a few counts. The identical CDR3 is also encoded by other nucleotide sequences in the sample. The chain carries TRBV19 and TRBJ1-1; no clear D gene. Per germline, CDR1 LNHDA and CDR2 SQIVND (reference sequence). Trimming removed 7 bases at V and 1 base at J, with 7 bases between. The CDR3 is made up of 12 amino acids. CDR3 loop: CASIYGNTEAFF. CDR3 nucleotide sequence: TGTGCCAGTATCTACGGGAACACTGAAGCTTTCTTT. Full variable domain (rest looked up from reference TRBV19 and TRBJ1-1): DGGITQSPKYLFRKEGQNVTLSCEQNLNHDAMYWYRQDPGQGLRLIYYSQIVNDFQKGDIAEGYSVSREKKESFPLTVTSAQKNPTAFYLCASIYGNTEAFFGQGTRLTVV.

This clone was observed a few times. The V and J genes are TRBV4-2 and TRBJ2-3; D ambiguous. The germline V gene has CDR1 LGHNA and CDR2 YNFKEQ. Trimming took off 2 bases at V and 2 bases at J, with 11 bases between the two ends. This CDR3 comprises 15 residues. The CDR3 region has the DNA TGTGCCAGCAGCCAAACCTCCCTTTCCACAGATACGCAGTATTTT. This encodes CASSQTSLSTDTQYF.

V gene TRBV7-8 combines with J gene TRBJ1-6, with D perhaps TRBD1 (5 bases). This CDR3 is built from 18 residues. The germline V and J ends were trimmed by 5 bases and 0 bases, with 17 bases remaining between them. Germline assignment: CDR1 SGHVS and CDR2 FQNEAQ. DNA of the CDR3: TGTGCCAGCAGCCTAGTTTCCGGGACGGGCTCCTATAATTCACCCCTCCACTTT. Its translation is CASSLVSGTGSYNSPLHF.